Sequencing of this T cell receptor beta chain was carried out in a study of CD8+CD57+ T cells in acquired aplastic anemia (dated by TCRdb to between 2018 and 2020). For context, the study as a whole: A mean of approximately 3 ug of DNA, ranging from roughly 0.2 to 30 ug, was extracted from sorted CD4+ and CD8+ cells. An average of approximately 9.8 million reads for CD4+ cells and approximately 11 million reads for CD8+ cells was obtained from healthy donor samples.

Concerning this clonotype: Its antigen is not yet known. No quality values exist for individual bases; no much larger clone is one base distant.

Profiling of TCR beta VDJ combinations and CDR3 sequences used genomic DNA as the template. TCR repertoire sequencing was run on an Illumina HiSeq 2000. Under the source paper's analysis protocol: TRBV/TRBJ rearrangement plots, CDR3 size and DJ length profiles, and Simpson's diversity index were used to assess repertoires. Whichever DNA sequence was most abundant in the deep sequencing data was defined as the immunodominant clone. CDR3 amino acid sequences were screened for sharing across subjects and were compared with published repertoires and the VDJdb database. The public reads were reprocessed in TCRdb via fastp at Q25 and MiXCR, keeping in-frame beta chains. Entries are consolidated by CDR3 protein sequence, retaining the most common genes and DNA. TCRdb's processing, not the authors' own work, is the source of the V and J calls. Here the sample has about 68,000 distinct CDR3 sequences; roughly 50% occur a single time. The ten largest clonotypes hold roughly 8.7% of the sample.

Findings and caveats that apply to the study as a whole: CD8+ Simpson's diversity did not differ significantly between patients and healthy controls (P=0.060). Fewer than 30 CD8+ CDR3 sequences were found in both patients and controls but appeared to be highly expressed in patients and within the immunodominant clones of the patients.

CDR1 and CDR2 (MGHDK, SYGVNS) derive from the germline V gene. The CDR3 runs 17 amino acids, cysteine and phenylalanine included. The sequence is cut down to CDR3 DNA, 51 bases in frame from base 1. The V and J ends are trimmed by 9 bases and 3 bases, leaving 24 bases between them. TCR repertoires of sorted CD4+ and CD8+ blood T cells from severe aplastic anemia patients and healthy subjects were deep-sequenced in the study. Ficoll-Paque density gradient centrifugation was used to isolate peripheral blood mononuclear cells. CD4+ and CD8+ T cells were sorted by FACS or magnetic beads before DNA extraction.

Recombination connected TRBV25-1 to TRBJ2-1, with no confidently assigned D gene. This clonotype was obtained from a human donor in good health, serving as a control. Sequencing was carried out using sorted CD4+, CD8+, or CD8+CD57+ T cells (not recorded which) from PBMCs. The DNA sequence reads TGTGCCAGTACTCCCCCCCCATGGTCCTCTGGCTACAATGAGCAGTTCTTC. Translation gives CASTPPPWSSGYNEQFF. Joined to the reference TRBV25-1 and TRBJ2-1 proteins, this CDR3 gives the full variable domain: EADIYQTPRYLVIGTGKKITLECSQTMGHDKMYWYQQDPGMELHLIHYSYGVNSTEKGDLSSESTVSRIRTEHFPLTLESARPSHTSQYLCASTPPPWSSGYNEQFFGPGTRLTVL.